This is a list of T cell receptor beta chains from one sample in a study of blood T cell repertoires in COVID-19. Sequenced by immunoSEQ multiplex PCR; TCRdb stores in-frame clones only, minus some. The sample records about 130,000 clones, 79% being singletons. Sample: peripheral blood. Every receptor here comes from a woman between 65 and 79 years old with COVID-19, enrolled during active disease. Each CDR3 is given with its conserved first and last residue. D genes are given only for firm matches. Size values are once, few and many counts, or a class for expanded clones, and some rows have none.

CASSVGNSGGRETQYF	TGTGCCAGCAGCGTAGGTAATAGCGGGGGGCGTGAGACCCAGTACTTC	TRBV9	TRBJ2-5	-	TRBD2
CASSFQGAGTQYF	TGTGCCAGCAGTTTCCAGGGGGCAGGGACCCAGTACTTC	TRBV12-3/TRBV12-4	TRBJ2-5	-	TRBD1
CASSLRGTGPYSNQPQHF	TGTGCCAGCAGCTTAAGGGGGACGGGCCCTTATAGCAATCAGCCCCAGCATTTT	TRBV7-9	TRBJ1-5	-	-
CASSGNFGDEQFF	TGTGCCAGCAGCGGGAATTTCGGTGATGAGCAGTTCTTC	TRBV27	TRBJ2-1	-	-
CASSIVHGSNQPQHF	TGTGCCAGTAGTATCGTACATGGTAGCAATCAGCCCCAGCATTTT	TRBV19	TRBJ1-5	-	-
CASRRDRGRETQYF	TGTGCCAGCAGACGGGACAGGGGGCGCGAGACCCAGTACTTC	TRBV6-5	TRBJ2-5	-	TRBD1
CASASTANYGYTF	TGTGCCAGTGCTTCGACAGCTAACTATGGCTACACCTTC	TRBV19	TRBJ1-2	-	-
CASRPEPRGEQFF	TGTGCCAGCAGGCCTGAACCCCGCGGTGAGCAGTTCTTC	TRBV7-2	TRBJ2-1	-	-
CASSPGTGVGYTF	TGTGCCAGCAGCCCCGGGACAGGGGTCGGCTACACCTTC	TRBV12-3/TRBV12-4	TRBJ1-2	few	TRBD1
CASSGTPGGLNTEAFF	TGTGCCAGCAGTGGGACTCCTGGAGGTCTGAACACTGAAGCTTTCTTT	TRBV2	TRBJ1-1	-	-
CAGGTGLTYNEQFF	TGTGCCGGGGGGACAGGGTTGACATACAATGAGCAGTTCTTC	TRBV30	TRBJ2-1	-	TRBD1
CASSGQGDYGYTF	TGTGCCAGCAGTGGTCAGGGCGACTATGGCTACACCTTC	TRBV25-1	TRBJ1-2	-	-
CAIRSSTGELFF	TGTGCCATCAGATCCAGCACCGGGGAGCTGTTTTTT	TRBV12-3/TRBV12-4	TRBJ2-2	-	-